Following are 16 T cell receptor beta chains from one sample sequenced in a study of blood T cell repertoires in COVID-19. Here immunoSEQ multiplex PCR was the method, and the copy in TCRdb shows in-frame clones only, minus some. Of some 7,500 clones in the sample, about 82% were seen once. Material: peripheral blood. Receptors were obtained from an older woman with active COVID-19.

This chain joins TRBV19 and TRBJ1-1, with D uncertain. Trimming shortened V by 2 bases and J by 1 base, and 14 bases separated the two germline ends. CDR1 is LNHDA, CDR2 SQIVND, per germline (reference sequence). CDR3 size: 16 residues. The CDR3 coding sequence is TGTGCCAGTAGTATACGCGGAAGGACTACGAACACTGAAGCTTTCTTT. Its translation is CASSIRGRTTNTEAFF.

The chain has TRBV20-1 and TRBJ1-2; a possible D gene is TRBD1 (5 bases). Per the germline V gene, CDR1 is DFQATT and CDR2 is SNEGSKA (reference sequence). The CDR3 has 11 residues. V lost 3 bases to trimming and J lost 8 bases, with 10 bases between them. The DNA of the CDR3 is TGCAGTGCTAGGGAGGGACTGGGCTACACCTTC. The encoded protein is CSAREGLGYTF.

J is TRBJ2-5 and V is TRBV29-1, with TRBD1 matching over 7 bases. The ends lost 6 bases at V and 3 bases at J; junction bases unmatched: 10. Germline V gene data show CDR1 as SQVTM and CDR2 as ANQGSEA. CDR3 size: 14 residues. The CDR3 spells CSVQRDSTKETQYF. The CDR3 DNA reads as TGCAGCGTCCAGAGGGACAGCACTAAAGAGACCCAGTACTTC.

This chain links TRBV5-1 with TRBJ2-5; weak D call: TRBD2 (6 bases). The V end lost 1 base, the J end lost 4 bases, and 11 bases lay between the germline ends. The length of the CDR3 is 14 residues. Germline loops: CDR1 SGHRS, CDR2 YFSETQ. The CDR3 sequence is CASSLTGDGETQYF. DNA for the CDR3: TGCGCCAGCAGCTTGACGGGAGACGGAGAGACCCAGTACTTC.

The chain joins TRBV28 to TRBJ1-1; D possibly corresponds to TRBD1 (6 bases). The germline CDR1 and CDR2 sequences are MDHEN and SYDVKM. V shed 0 bases and J shed 1 base, with 15 bases lying between them. The CDR3 sequence is 17 residues long. The DNA of the CDR3 is TGTGCCAGCAGTTTATGGCGGGGGCGCGGCCCGAACACTGAAGCTTTCTTT. It codes for CASSLWRGRGPNTEAFF. The full variable domain, with the rest looked up from reference TRBV28 and TRBJ1-1, is DVKVTQSSRYLVKRTGEKVFLECVQDMDHENMFWYRQDPGLGLRLIYFSYDVKMKEKGDIPEGYSVSREKKERFSLILESASTNQTSMYLCASSLWRGRGPNTEAFFGQGTRLTVV.

This chain links TRBV6-5 with TRBJ2-1; 7 bases agree with TRBD1. J gave up 10 bases and V 6 bases, and 12 bases lay outside the gene matches. The CDR3 runs 14 residues. Germline CDR1 reads MNHEY; CDR2 reads SVGAGI. CDR3 loop: CASRQQGRTGEQFF. For the CDR3, the DNA is TGTGCCAGCAGGCAACAGGGGCGGACGGGGGAGCAGTTCTTC.

The chain employs TRBV4-1 and TRBJ1-1; D ambiguous. This CDR3 is 10 amino acids long. The V gene lost 8 bases and the J gene lost 5 bases, with 6 bases spanning the gap. CDR1 and CDR2 from the germline V gene are MGHRA and YSYEKL. The chain's CDR3 is CASRGTEAFF. As DNA, the CDR3 is TGCGCCAGCCGGGGAACTGAAGCTTTCTTT.

This chain joins TRBV28 and TRBJ1-6; D perhaps matches TRBD1 (6 bases). Germline V CDR1 and CDR2: MDHEN, SYDVKM. Deletions cut 6 bases from V and 6 bases from J, with 15 bases between. The CDR3 contains 15 residues. The CDR3 loop is CASRPQGGSNSPLHF. The CDR3 DNA reads TGTGCCAGCAGGCCACAGGGCGGAAGTAATTCACCCCTCCACTTT.

The J gene is TRBJ1-4, the V gene TRBV7-9; D is ambiguous. Germline assignment: CDR1 SEHNR and CDR2 FQNEAQ (reference sequence). The CDR3 contains 15 residues. V was trimmed by 5 bases and J by 6 bases, leaving 16 bases between them. CDR3 in DNA: TGTGCCAGCAGCACCACGGCAGCGTCCTATGAAAAACTGTTTTTT. It codes for CASSTTAASYEKLFF.

The chain uses TRBV28 and TRBJ2-7; 9 bases fit TRBD1. The V gene's germline CDR1 is MDHEN and CDR2 SYDVKM. Germline trimming cut 5 bases from V and 5 bases from J; bases unmatched to any gene: 10. This CDR3 region has 15 residues. The DNA of the CDR3 is TGTGCCAGCAGTGTTTCAGGGACAGGGTACCACGAGCAGTACTTC. Translating gives CASSVSGTGYHEQYF.

J is TRBJ2-3 and V is TRBV7-2; tentative D call: TRBD1 (6 bases). This CDR3 spans 13 amino acids. The germline gives CDR1 SGHTA, CDR2 FQGNSA. V gave up 0 bases and J gave up 6 bases, with 7 bases separating them. The CDR3 DNA reads as TGTGCCAGCAGCTTAGCGGGGGCGGATACGCAGTATTTT. It is translated as CASSLAGADTQYF.

V and J are TRBV4-3 and TRBJ2-7; perhaps TRBD1 as D (6 bases). In germline, CDR1 is LGHNA, CDR2 YSLEER. V lost 0 bases, J lost 6 bases, and 24 bases lay in between. This CDR3 is built from 18 residues. The CDR3, as DNA: TGCGCCAGCAGCCAAGACCCTCGACAGGCCTCTACTGGGGGCGAGCAGTACTTC. As protein: CASSQDPRQASTGGEQYF.

The chain uses TRBV6-5 and TRBJ1-3; 7 nucleotides agree with TRBD1. CDR1 MNHEY and CDR2 SVGAGI come from the germline V gene. V lost 9 bases to trimming and J lost 4 bases; unmatched junction nucleotides: 9. The CDR3 length is 14 residues. As DNA, the CDR3 is TGTGCCAGTCGTTTGCAGACAGGGGGAAACACCATATATTTT. It codes for CASRLQTGGNTIYF.

This sequence joins TRBV5-6 and TRBJ1-3, with D hard to call. This CDR3 has 13 residues. From germline, CDR1 is SGHDT and CDR2 YYEEEE. V lost 2 bases to trimming and J lost 2 bases, with 5 bases between them. The CDR3 region has the DNA TGTGCCAGCAGCTTCCCTCCTGGAAACACCATATATTTT. Its protein is CASSFPPGNTIYF.

The rearrangement links TRBV7-3 to TRBJ2-3; 9 bases fit TRBD2. Germline V lookup: CDR1 SGHTA, CDR2 FQGTGA. Trimming at V came to 5 bases and at J to 0 bases, leaving 3 bases not matched to a gene. The CDR3 is 15 residues long. The CDR3 DNA is TGTGCCAGCAGCGCGACTAGCGGAAGCACAGATACGCAGTATTTT. It yields the protein CASSATSGSTDTQYF.

The gene calls are TRBV2 and TRBJ2-7, with a weak D call TRBD2 (5 bases). The CDR3 runs to 12 residues. V was pared by 5 bases and J by 3 bases, with 8 bases between. Germline assignment: CDR1 SNHLY and CDR2 FYNNEI. CDR3 nucleotide sequence: TGTGCCAGCAGTCAGACTAACTACGAGCAGTACTTC. Encoded protein: CASSQTNYEQYF.